The sample holds a few counts of the clone carrying this TCR beta chain. What it binds is not known. TCRdb keeps only in-frame clones here, not all; method: immunoSEQ multiplex PCR. This sample has thousands of clones, with 22% found just once. The source of the sample is a study of T cells in localized non-small cell lung cancer. Study results and caveats: Longer overall survival was associated with a higher density of T cells in the blood. Researchers found a median around 61 of the top 100 tumor clones in adjacent lung. Clonality of T cells reached its maximum in uninvolved adjacent lung, surpassing tumor. Tumor samples were not multi-region, leaving intratumor heterogeneity unexcluded.

Losses at the gene ends were 5 bases for V and 1 base for J; bases not matched to a gene: 10. CDR3 length equals 16 residues. Germline-derived CDR1 and CDR2 are MNHGY and SAAAGT. The source is a man aged 40 to 70 with stage II lung adenocarcinoma. V usage is TRBV6-8 and J usage is TRBJ1-1, with 7 bases matching TRBD1. Sequencing was performed on lung tumor tissue, taken before any cancer treatment. CDR3 amino acids: CASSPRGAVGNTEAFF. The CDR3 nucleotides read TGTGCCAGCAGTCCCAGGGGGGCTGTGGGGAACACTGAAGCTTTCTTT.